This is a list of T cell receptor beta chains from one sample in a study of CD8 T cells in Susac syndrome. MiXCR was run by TCRdb on the immunoSEQ multiplex PCR reads, yielding one entry per CDR3 protein. The data contain around 180,000 distinct CDR3 sequences, 90% to 95% of them singletons. Sequenced material: CD4+ T cells from PBMCs. Source of these receptors: a human donor with Susac syndrome. Both conserved end residues are part of each CDR3. The D gene is left open where the match is weak. The size of a clone is reported for some rows only, either as once, few or many, or as a class for expanded clones.

cdr3_aa cdr3_nt d_call j_call v_call clone_size
CASSQLLGLTQETQYF TGTGCCAGCAGCCAATTATTGGGACTGACACAAGAGACCCAGTACTTC - TRBJ2-5 TRBV5-6 -
CASSQGLEDTQYF TGTGCCAGCAGCCAGGGACTGGAAGATACGCAGTATTTT - TRBJ2-3 TRBV3-1 -
CSVSPLKGTEAFF TGCAGCGTGTCTCCTCTGAAGGGCACTGAAGCTTTCTTT - TRBJ1-1 TRBV29-1 -
CASSSDTTYGYTF TGTGCCAGCAGCTCTGACACCACCTATGGCTACACCTTC - TRBJ1-2 TRBV12-3/TRBV12-4 -
CASSGKKNTEAFF TGTGCCAGCAGCGGCAAGAAGAACACTGAAGCTTTCTTT - TRBJ1-1 TRBV13 -
CSASPANEQFF TGCAGTGCTAGCCCAGCCAATGAGCAGTTCTTC - TRBJ2-1 TRBV20-1 -
CASSMTSPDTQYF TGCGCCAGCAGCATGACTAGCCCAGATACGCAGTATTTT TRBD2 TRBJ2-3 TRBV5-1 -
CAWRPDNEQFF TGTGCCTGGAGGCCAGACAATGAGCAGTTCTTC - TRBJ2-1 TRBV30 -
CASSLSRNYGYTF TGCGCCAGCAGCTTAAGCCGGAACTATGGCTACACCTTC - TRBJ1-2 TRBV5-1 -
CASSSVLYGYTF TGTGCCAGTAGTAGCGTCCTCTATGGCTACACCTTC - TRBJ1-2 TRBV19 -
CASSAQGGSYEQYF TGTGCCAGCAGTGCGCAGGGAGGTTCCTACGAGCAGTACTTC - TRBJ2-7 TRBV2 -
CASSGGLNNEQFF TGTGCTAGCAGCGGGGGCCTTAACAATGAGCAGTTCTTC TRBD2 TRBJ2-1 TRBV7-7 -
CATSDPQGPAQYF TGTGCCACCAGTGACCCACAGGGCCCTGCGCAGTATTTT - TRBJ2-3 TRBV24-1 -
CASSLEGPRTGELFF TGCGCCAGCAGCTTGGAAGGGCCCAGGACCGGGGAGCTGTTTTTT - TRBJ2-2 TRBV5-1 -
CASRAQGGSNTGELFF TGTGCCAGCAGAGCCCAAGGAGGGTCGAACACCGGGGAGCTGTTTTTT - TRBJ2-2 TRBV7-3 -
CASSRQGLRNSPLHF TGTGCCAGCAGTAGACAGGGGTTGAGGAATTCACCCCTCCACTTT TRBD1 TRBJ1-6 TRBV6-5 -
CSAPKETQYF TGCAGTGCTCCGAAAGAGACCCAGTACTTC - TRBJ2-5 TRBV20-1 -
CASSLIDANTEAFF TGCGCCAGCAGCTTGATAGATGCCAACACTGAAGCTTTCTTT - TRBJ1-1 TRBV5-1 -
CASNLGQTSSGANVLTF TGTGCCAGCAACCTGGGACAGACAAGCTCTGGGGCCAACGTCCTGACTTTC TRBD1 TRBJ2-6 TRBV6-1 -
CASSYSGAGANVLTF TGTGCCAGCAGTTACTCAGGGGCTGGGGCCAACGTCCTGACTTTC - TRBJ2-6 TRBV6-6 -
CAISESTGSGELFF TGTGCCATCAGTGAGTCAACAGGGTCCGGGGAGCTGTTTTTT - TRBJ2-2 TRBV10-3 -
CASSLQGRNTGELFF TGTGCCAGCAGTTTGCAGGGGCGGAACACCGGGGAGCTGTTTTTT - TRBJ2-2 TRBV27 -
CASRFWVGVYEQYF TGTGCAAGTCGCTTCTGGGTAGGGGTGTACGAGCAGTACTTC - TRBJ2-7 TRBV12-2 -
CASSDGTAGRNTGELFF TGTGCCAGCAGTGACGGGACAGCGGGGCGTAACACCGGGGAGCTGTTTTTT - TRBJ2-2 TRBV2 -
CASSLASGGLDGYTF TGCGCCAGCAGCTTGGCCTCAGGGGGTTTGGATGGCTACACCTTC TRBD1 TRBJ1-2 TRBV5-1 -
CASSVRGGPSGANVLTF TGTGCCAGCAGTGTTCGTGGCGGCCCCTCTGGGGCCAACGTCCTGACTTTC - TRBJ2-6 TRBV2 -
CSARHGNGDTEAFF TGCAGTGCTAGGCACGGCAACGGGGACACTGAAGCTTTCTTT - TRBJ1-1 TRBV20-1 -
CSARPGGANSPLHF TGCAGTGCTAGACCCGGCGGGGCGAATTCACCCCTCCACTTT - TRBJ1-6 TRBV20-1 -
CSARQGALVNTEAFF TGCAGTGCTCGTCAGGGTGCGTTGGTGAACACTGAAGCTTTCTTT - TRBJ1-1 TRBV20-1 -
CASTDRGGGAVQTQYF TGTGCCAGCACCGACCGGGGCGGGGGGGCCGTCCAGACCCAGTACTTC TRBD2 TRBJ2-5 TRBV12-3/TRBV12-4 -
CASSAGTGEYEQYF TGTGCCAGCAGCGCCGGGACAGGGGAATACGAGCAGTACTTC TRBD1 TRBJ2-7 TRBV9 once
CASSLGRSRETQYF TGCGCCAGCAGCTTGGGTCGGTCGAGGGAGACCCAGTACTTC - TRBJ2-5 TRBV5-1 -
CSVALGQGRNEQYF TGCAGCGTGGCCTTAGGACAGGGGAGGAACGAGCAGTACTTC TRBD1 TRBJ2-7 TRBV29-1 once
CASSLLRTGQGEQYF TGTGCCAGCAGCCTTCTCCGGACAGGGCAGGGCGAGCAGTACTTC TRBD1 TRBJ2-7 TRBV6-2/TRBV6-3 -
CASSLRGIGHSSTDTQYF TGTGCCAGCAGCTTAAGAGGGATCGGTCACTCTAGCACAGATACGCAGTATTTT - TRBJ2-3 TRBV11-1 -
CSVGQGAYEQYF TGCAGCGTTGGGCAGGGGGCCTACGAGCAGTACTTC TRBD1 TRBJ2-7 TRBV29-1 -
CASSIDWGGETQYF TGTGCCAGTAGTATCGATTGGGGAGGAGAGACCCAGTACTTC - TRBJ2-5 TRBV19 -
CATSTDTGSKELFF TGTGCCACCAGCACAGATACAGGGTCCAAGGAGCTGTTTTTT - TRBJ2-2 TRBV15 -
CASSSGQLEETQYF TGCGCCAGCAGCAGTGGACAGCTAGAAGAGACCCAGTACTTC - TRBJ2-5 TRBV5-1 -
CSARGQGARYEQYF TGCAGTGCTAGGGGACAGGGGGCGCGGTACGAGCAGTACTTC TRBD1 TRBJ2-7 TRBV20-1 -
CASSWGDRASEKLFF TGTGCCAGCAGTTGGGGGGACAGGGCTAGTGAAAAACTGTTTTTT TRBD1 TRBJ1-4 TRBV12-3/TRBV12-4 -
CASSFKRRQFF TGTGCCAGCAGTTTCAAACGGAGGCAGTTCTTC - TRBJ2-1 TRBV12-3/TRBV12-4 -